This entry features one TCR beta chain sequence. The data stem from a study of T-cell memory formation after mild COVID-19. TCRdb used MiXCR to reprocess the 5' RACE reads, holding one entry per CDR3 protein. The sample lists 250,000 to 300,000 distinct CDR3 sequences; about 16% were seen once. This CDR3 spans 14 amino acids. Unmatched junction bases numbered 7, after V lost 5 bases and J lost 5 bases. Germline-derived CDR1 and CDR2 are SGHVS and FNYEAQ. The chain is built from TRBV7-6 and TRBJ1-1, with TRBD1 identical over 8 bases. The sequencing input was PBMCs or a T cell subset sorted from them (not recorded which). This TCR came from a young man who had mild COVID-19 (a few samples of this study predate the infection). Cell type and time point are not known. CDR3 sequence: CASSTGQGRTEAFF. Here the CDR3 DNA reads TGTGCCAGCAGCACCGGACAGGGAAGGACTGAAGCTTTCTTT. The variable domain in full, completed from reference TRBV7-6 and TRBJ1-1, reads GAGVSQSPRYKVTKRGQDVALRCDPISGHVSLYWYRQALGQGPEFLTYFNYEAQQDKSGLPNDRFSAERPEGSISTLTIQRTEQRDSAMYRCASSTGQGRTEAFFGQGTRLTVV.